What follows describes a single TCR beta chain. Profiled with immunoSEQ multiplex PCR; TCRdb holds only in-frame clones, not every one. The table shows around 130,000 clones, with over 85% occurring only once. The CDR3 loop spans 13 amino acids. Trimming took 6 bases from V and 6 from J; bases not matched to a gene: 5. The germline V gene has CDR1 MNHEY and CDR2 SVGAGI. This record belongs to a study of T cell changes during pregnancy in multiple sclerosis. The chain joins TRBV6-5 to TRBJ1-2; 9 bases fit TRBD1. The material sequenced was peripheral blood, taken before pregnancy. This clonotype originated in a female donor with multiple sclerosis, enrolled in a pregnancy study. This CDR3 reads CASRGTGRHGYTF. The DNA of the CDR3 is TGTGCCAGCAGGGGGACAGGGAGGCATGGCTACACCTTC.